This TCR beta chain derives from a study of blood T cell repertoires in COVID-19. The overall study: Researchers got acute and convalescent COVID-19 samples from the United States, Italy and Spain. Nucleic acid was either cDNA or gDNA, and it came from T cells, B-cell-depleted T cells, or PBMCs.

Profiled with immunoSEQ multiplex PCR; TCRdb holds only in-frame clones, not every one. The table lists hundreds of thousands of clones, around 87% of them singletons. The sequence came from a woman in her 30s who had recovered from COVID-19. Sequenced material: peripheral blood.

In nucleotides, the CDR3 is TGTGCCAGCAGACCCGGTCAGACAGGCCATGAGCAGTTCTTC. Its translation is CASRPGQTGHEQFF. The V and J genes are TRBV5-6 and TRBJ2-1; the D gene is possibly TRBD1 (6 bases). The V gene's germline CDR1 is SGHDT and CDR2 YYEEEE. The germline V and J ends were trimmed by 5 bases and 8 bases, with 17 bases remaining between them. The CDR3 consists of 14 residues. The full variable domain, its missing parts supplied by reference TRBV5-6 and TRBJ2-1, is DAGVTQSPTHLIKTRGQQVTLRCSPKSGHDTVSWYQQALGQGPQFIFQYYEEEERQRGNFPDRFSGHQFPNYSSELNVNALLLGDSALYLCASRPGQTGHEQFFGPGTRLTVL.